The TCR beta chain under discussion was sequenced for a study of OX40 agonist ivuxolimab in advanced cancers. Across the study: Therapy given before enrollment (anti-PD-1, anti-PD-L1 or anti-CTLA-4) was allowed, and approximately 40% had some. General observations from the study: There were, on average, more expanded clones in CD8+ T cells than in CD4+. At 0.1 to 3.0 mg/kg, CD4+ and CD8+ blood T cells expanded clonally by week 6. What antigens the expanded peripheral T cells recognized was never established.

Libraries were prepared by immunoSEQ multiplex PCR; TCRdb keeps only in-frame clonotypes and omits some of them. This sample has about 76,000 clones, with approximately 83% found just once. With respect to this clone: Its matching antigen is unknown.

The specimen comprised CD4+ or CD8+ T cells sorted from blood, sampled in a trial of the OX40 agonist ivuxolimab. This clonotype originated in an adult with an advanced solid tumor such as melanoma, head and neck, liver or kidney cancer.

DNA of the CDR3: TGCGCCAGCAGTCGGGACAGTCTCTCCTACGAGCAGTACTTC. Translated: CASSRDSLSYEQYF. V is TRBV5-1 and J is TRBJ2-7; TRBD1 matches at 7 bases. CDR1 and CDR2 (germline): SGHRS, YFSETQ. Trimming at V came to 5 bases and at J to 0 bases, leaving 5 bases not matched to a gene. The CDR3 consists of 14 residues.